The 29 T cell receptor beta chains below were found in one sample sequenced in a study of regulatory T cells in long-lasting Graves disease. The authors built TCR beta libraries using iRepertoire HTBI primers and Arm-PCR of CDR3 regions. MiXCR, applied by TCRdb to the multiplex PCR reads, yields one record per CDR3 protein. The sample records about 470,000 distinct CDR3 sequences, less than 25% being singletons. Specified time point: persistent/refractory GD, antithyroid drugs over 5 years with positive TRAb. Following extraction of RNA from PBMCs, that RNA was used to make the TCR library. The material sequenced was peripheral blood mononuclear cells (PBMCs), taken when the disease was refractory, from a patient treated with antithyroid drugs. The receptor source for this set is a female donor with Graves disease.

This clonotype was counted ten times or more. The chain employs TRBV29-1 and TRBJ2-2; D gene ambiguous. Germline values: CDR1 SQVTM, CDR2 ANQGSEA. The V end lost 3 bases, the J end lost 3 bases, and 5 bases lay between the germline ends. This CDR3 comprises 12 residues. CDR3 sequence (DNA): TGCAGCGTTGAGCCTTACACCGGGGAGCTGTTTTTT. Its translation is CSVEPYTGELFF.

At least ten counts were recorded for this clonotype. The chain uses TRBV5-8 and TRBJ2-2; D may be TRBD1 or TRBD2 (5 bases each). The CDR3 totals 13 residues. Germline V gives CDR1 SGHTS, CDR2 YDEGEE. V dropped 7 bases and J dropped 5 bases, with 12 bases sitting between them. CDR3 nucleotides: TGTGCCAGCCCCGGGACCGGGACCGGGGAGCTGTTTTTT. Residues: CASPGTGTGELFF. Variable domain in full (rest from reference TRBV5-8 and TRBJ2-2): EAGVTQSPTHLIKTRGQQATLRCSPISGHTSVYWYQQALGLGLQFLLWYDEGEERNRGNFPPRFSGRQFPNYSSELNVNALELEDSALYLCASPGTGTGELFFGEGSRLTVL.

This clonotype was counted a few times. This chain links TRBV28 with TRBJ2-3; a possible D gene is TRBD2 (6 bases). The CDR3 contains 15 residues. Trimming stripped 5 bases from V and 5 bases from J, with 17 bases between. Germline V gene data show CDR1 as MDHEN and CDR2 as SYDVKM. The CDR3 coding sequence is TGTGCCAGCAGTGGGACGGGAGATCGCGAAGATACGCAGTATTTT. This codes for CASSGTGDREDTQYF.

This chain uses TRBV9 with TRBJ1-2, with D perhaps TRBD1 (5 bases). V lost 4 bases to trimming and J lost 7 bases, with 20 bases between them. CDR1 SGDLS and CDR2 YYNGEE come from the germline V gene. The CDR3 runs 15 residues. CDR3 in amino acids: CASSTHFGTASGYTF. CDR3 nucleotide sequence: TGTGCCAGCAGCACTCACTTCGGGACCGCGAGTGGCTACACCTTC.

The CDR3 DNA sequence: TGCAGTGCTAGTCGCCCTGGGAGGAGGGCAGACAATGAGCAGTTCTTC. Protein: CSASRPGRRADNEQFF. The genes are TRBV20-1 and TRBJ2-1, with a tentative D call TRBD2 (6 bases). The ends were cut back, 3 bases at V and 5 bases at J, with 20 bases in the middle. This CDR3 region has 16 residues. Germline lookup yields CDR1 DFQATT and CDR2 SNEGSKA (reference sequence).

The chain joins TRBV3-1 to TRBJ2-1; no firm D call. V was trimmed by 0 bases and J by 3 bases, leaving 6 bases between them. CDR3 length: 14 residues. CDR1 and CDR2 from the germline V gene are LGHDT and YNNKEL (reference sequence). The CDR3 bases are TGTGCCAGCAGCCAAGAACTCAGCTACAATGAGCAGTTCTTC. Amino acids: CASSQELSYNEQFF.

The gene calls are TRBV2 and TRBJ1-1; weak D call: TRBD1 (6 bases). The CDR3 runs to 13 residues. Trimming shortened V by 6 bases and J by 3 bases, and 11 bases separated the two germline ends. Germline values: CDR1 SNHLY, CDR2 FYNNEI. The CDR3 nucleotides are TGTGCCAGCAGAGATCACAGGGACACTGAAGCTTTCTTT. Protein sequence: CASRDHRDTEAFF.

This rearrangement joins TRBV5-1 to TRBJ2-1; TRBD2 aligns across 7 bases. The CDR3 has 14 residues. V dropped 1 base and J dropped 8; count of bases not matched to a gene: 6. CDR1 is SGHRS and CDR2 is YFSETQ in the germline V gene. The CDR3 region has the DNA TGCGCCAGCAGCTTGCGGGGGGTCGGAGATGAGCAGTTCTTC. As protein: CASSLRGVGDEQFF.

This clonotype was counted a single time. The chain combines TRBV20-1 with TRBJ2-7; 9 bases fit TRBD2. The CDR3 is 15 residues long. Germline loops: CDR1 DFQATT, CDR2 SNEGSKA (reference sequence). V shed 3 bases, J shed 2 bases, and the junction held 8 bases outside the gene matches. CDR3 DNA sequence: TGCAGTGCTAGCTCCATTGCTAGCGGGGCCTACGAGCAGTACTTC. Protein product: CSASSIASGAYEQYF.

This clonotype was detected ten times or more. The chain uses TRBV6-5 and TRBJ2-7, with D uncertain. The V end lost 0 bases, the J end lost 5 bases, and 11 bases lay between the germline ends. The CDR3 is 14 residues long. Germline V gene sequence: CDR1 MNHEY, CDR2 SVGAGI. The CDR3 nucleotides are TGTGCCAGCAGTTACTCGAGCGCGACCCACGAGCAGTACTTC. Translation: CASSYSSATHEQYF.

This chain connects TRBV6-2 or TRBV6-3 to TRBJ1-1; 9 bases agree with TRBD1. With 0 bases clipped from V and 0 bases from J, the junction kept 5 bases outside the gene matches. The CDR3 sequence is 17 residues long. CDR1 and CDR2 (germline): MNHEY, SVGEGT. In DNA form, the CDR3 reads TGTGCCAGCAGTTACTCCGGGACAGGGTTCATGAACACTGAAGCTTTCTTT. Its translation is CASSYSGTGFMNTEAFF.

This clonotype showed up many times. This rearrangement joins TRBV6-1 to TRBJ2-5; TRBD2 matches at 7 bases. Germline V CDR1 and CDR2: MNHNS, SASEGT. The CDR3 is 15 residues long. J was trimmed by 2 bases and V by 2 bases; bases with no gene match: 5. CDR3 bases: TGTGCCAGCAGTGAACCTAGCGGCGGGCAAGAGACCCAGTACTTC. Protein: CASSEPSGGQETQYF.

The CDR3 DNA is TGTGCCAGCAGCCTCAAACAGGGGGGACTTTTTGAGCAGTACTTC. It is translated as CASSLKQGGLFEQYF. The rearrangement uses TRBV13 and TRBJ2-7; 8 positions match TRBD1. V lost 5 bases, J lost 7 bases, and 13 bases stayed unmatched. Looked up from germline, CDR1 is PRHDT and CDR2 is FYEKMQ (reference sequence). The CDR3 covers 15 residues.

The chain carries TRBV28 and TRBJ2-1; D unresolved. In germline, CDR1 is MDHEN, CDR2 SYDVKM. Trimming stripped 3 bases from V and 3 bases from J, with 9 bases between. This CDR3 comprises 14 residues. The CDR3 reads CASSFPPRYNEQFF. As DNA, the CDR3 is TGTGCCAGCAGTTTCCCACCGCGCTACAATGAGCAGTTCTTC.

This clonotype was counted ten times or more. The chain employs TRBV28 and TRBJ1-1; perhaps TRBD1 as D (6 bases). V dropped 6 bases and J dropped 1 base, with 15 bases sitting between them. The CDR3 covers 15 residues. The germline V gene encodes CDR1 MDHEN and CDR2 SYDVKM. The CDR3 region is CASRSPGHTNTEAFF. CDR3 DNA sequence: TGTGCCAGCAGGTCACCGGGACATACGAACACTGAAGCTTTCTTT.

This clonotype appeared a few times. V usage is TRBV2 and J usage is TRBJ1-3; possible D gene TRBD1, 6 bases. CDR3 length: 14 residues. Germline-derived CDR1 and CDR2 are SNHLY and FYNNEI. Trimming left V 0 bases short and J 3 bases short, with 6 bases between. The CDR3 sequence: CASSEAGGGNTIYF. The DNA for the CDR3 is TGTGCCAGCAGTGAAGCAGGGGGTGGAAACACCATATATTTT.

This clonotype was detected only a few times. The rearrangement links TRBV25-1 to TRBJ2-7; no firm D call. Trimming removed 6 bases from V and 4 bases from J, with 10 bases in between. Germline CDR1 and CDR2: MGHDK and SYGVNS. The CDR3 covers 12 residues. The CDR3 reads CASSATAYEQYF. CDR3 nucleotide sequence: TGTGCCAGCAGCGCGACCGCTTACGAGCAGTACTTC.

By proportion, this clonotype is medium-sized. The chain is built from TRBV12-3 or TRBV12-4 and TRBJ2-7; D might be TRBD2 (6 bases). V lost 6 bases to trimming and J lost 0 bases, with 15 bases between them. This CDR3 contains 15 residues. CDR3 DNA: TGTGCCAGCAGGATGGGACTCGCGAGCTCCTACGAGCAGTACTTC. It encodes CASRMGLASSYEQYF.

The genes are TRBV7-9 and TRBJ1-6; D uncertain. Per germline, CDR1 SEHNR and CDR2 FQNEAQ (reference sequence). There are 15 residues in the CDR3. V was cut by 1 base and J by 6 bases, with 10 bases left in between. The CDR3 spells CASSLGDGFNSPLHF. The CDR3, as DNA: TGTGCCAGCAGCTTAGGGGATGGTTTTAATTCACCCCTCCACTTT.

This chain connects TRBV6-1 to TRBJ2-2, with D perhaps given as TRBD1 or TRBD2 (5 bases each). V was pared by 1 base and J by 6 bases, with 15 bases between. From germline, CDR1 is MNHNS and CDR2 SASEGT. The CDR3 is 16 residues long. CDR3 nucleotide sequence: TGTGCCAGCAGTGAAGTCTGGGGGTTTCTGGCCGGGGAGCTGTTTTTT. Translation: CASSEVWGFLAGELFF.

This clonotype has at least ten counts. This chain joins TRBV7-2 and TRBJ2-2; D might be TRBD1 (5 bases). The CDR3 spans 16 residues. Deletions cut 0 bases from V and 3 bases from J, with 11 bases between. In germline, CDR1 is SGHTA, CDR2 FQGNSA. CDR3 protein: CASSLAPGIDTGELFF. CDR3 DNA sequence: TGTGCCAGCAGCTTAGCCCCAGGGATAGACACCGGGGAGCTGTTTTTT.

This clonotype was observed a few times. The J gene is TRBJ2-1, the V gene TRBV6-1, with unresolved D. Per the germline V gene, CDR1 is MNHNS and CDR2 is SASEGT. Trimming cost V 8 bases and J 4 bases, with 9 bases left between them. The CDR3 runs 12 residues. CDR3 sequence (DNA): TGTGCCAGCCTGGACCCGTACAATGAGCAGTTCTTC. This gives the protein CASLDPYNEQFF.

This clonotype occurred many times. This chain connects TRBV7-2 to TRBJ2-5; possibly TRBD2 for D (6 bases). V was shortened by 2 bases and J by 4 bases, with 23 bases between the two germline ends. Germline V gives CDR1 SGHTA, CDR2 FQGNSA. This CDR3 spans 18 amino acids. The CDR3 DNA sequence: TGTGCCAGCAGCTTAAGGAGGACCGGGGGACTCGGTCTAGAGACCCAGTACTTC. Translating it yields CASSLRRTGGLGLETQYF.

This clonotype occurred a few times. The V call is TRBV7-9, the J call TRBJ2-5, with 11 bases aligning to TRBD2. Germline V gene data show CDR1 as SEHNR and CDR2 as FQNEAQ (reference sequence). There are 16 residues in the CDR3. J lost 4 bases, V lost 2 bases, and 6 bases had no gene match. CDR3 loop: CASSLTLAGVGETQYF. CDR3 sequence (DNA): TGTGCCAGCAGCTTAACACTAGCGGGAGTCGGAGAGACCCAGTACTTC. Full variable domain (missing parts from reference TRBV7-9 and TRBJ2-5): DTGVSQNPRHKITKRGQNVTFRCDPISEHNRLYWYRQTLGQGPEFLTYFQNEAQLEKSRLLSDRFSAERPKGSFSTLEIQRTEQGDSAMYLCASSLTLAGVGETQYFGPGTRLLVL.

In this sample, this clonotype turned up a few times. The CDR3 is CASSSEYF. The CDR3 DNA sequence: TGTGCCAGCAGCTCTGAGTACTTC. The V call is TRBV7-2, the J call TRBJ2-7, with D unresolved. This CDR3 has 8 residues. Germline V gene data show CDR1 as SGHTA and CDR2 as FQGNSA. Trimming cost V 4 bases and J 11 bases, with 3 bases left between them.

This clonotype appeared a few times. As DNA, the CDR3 is TGTGCCAGCAGCTTAGCGGGCCTGCGGGAATTCAACTATGGCTACACCTTC. This translates into CASSLAGLREFNYGYTF. V gene TRBV7-9 combines with J gene TRBJ1-2; D remains ambiguous. The V and J ends lost 0 bases and 2 bases respectively, with 16 bases between them. In germline, CDR1 is SEHNR, CDR2 FQNEAQ (reference sequence). There are 17 residues in the CDR3.

The CDR3, as DNA: TGTGCCAGCAGCTTAGTCCAGGACGGTAACACTGAAGCTTTCTTT. Amino acid sequence: CASSLVQDGNTEAFF. The genes are TRBV7-9 and TRBJ1-1; no clear D gene. The CDR3 covers 15 residues. V gave up 1 base and J gave up 2 bases, with 11 bases separating them. CDR1 SEHNR and CDR2 FQNEAQ come from the germline V gene (reference sequence).

This clonotype was recorded at least ten times. The CDR3, as DNA: TGTGCCAGCAGTTTTCGGGAGCAGTACTTC. This gives the protein CASSFREQYF. This chain links TRBV28 with TRBJ2-7, with no clear D. Germline CDR1 is MDHEN and CDR2 is SYDVKM. This CDR3 contains 10 residues. V lost 3 bases and J lost 7, with 4 bases in between. Full variable domain (missing parts from reference TRBV28 and TRBJ2-7): DVKVTQSSRYLVKRTGEKVFLECVQDMDHENMFWYRQDPGLGLRLIYFSYDVKMKEKGDIPEGYSVSREKKERFSLILESASTNQTSMYLCASSFREQYFGPGTRLTVT.

The chain employs TRBV28 and TRBJ1-6; D is ambiguous. Germline V gene lookup returns CDR1 MDHEN and CDR2 SYDVKM. The V and J ends lost 2 bases and 9 bases respectively, with 8 bases between them. This CDR3 is 13 amino acids long. The CDR3 loop is CASSLSGGSPLHF. DNA of the CDR3: TGTGCCAGCAGTTTAAGCGGCGGTTCACCCCTCCACTTT.